Shown below are 2 T cell receptor beta chains from a single sample sequenced in a study of cytomegalovirus exposure and HLA in healthy donors. In the PCR, 60 Vbeta and 13 Jbeta primers were used. Sequencing was performed with immunoSEQ multiplex PCR; in TCRdb, only in-frame clones are kept and a portion is missing. The table includes around 150,000 clones, about 65% detected once. Material for sequencing was PBMCs. The receptors were sampled from a man aged 40-49 years in good health and CMV-seropositive.

This chain links TRBV7-6 with TRBJ2-2; 7 nucleotides align to TRBD1. This CDR3 is built from 17 residues. The V segment lost 7 bases and the J segment 5 bases; nucleotides outside the gene matches: 16. Germline V gene sequence: CDR1 SGHVS, CDR2 FNYEAQ. CDR3 sequence: CASTQGVPRRGTGELFF. The DNA for the CDR3 is TGTGCCAGCACCCAGGGTGTTCCTCGCAGGGGGACCGGGGAGCTGTTTTTT.

The V gene is TRBV18, the J gene TRBJ1-1; D remains ambiguous. The CDR3 contains 15 residues. In germline, CDR1 is KGHSH, CDR2 LQKENI. V lost 0 bases and J 1 base, leaving 9 bases between the germline ends. In DNA, the CDR3 is TGTGCCAGCTCACCACCGTTCCGGGGGAACACTGAAGCTTTCTTT. Translating gives CASSPPFRGNTEAFF.